The rows below give T cell receptor beta chains drawn from one sample of a study of shared clonotypes between healthy human individuals. Sequenced by immunoSEQ multiplex PCR; TCRdb stores in-frame clones only, minus some. The data show 2 million to 3 million clones, more than 85% seen once. Sequencing was done on a sample of naive CD4+ T cells from PBMCs. Receptor source: a man in his late teens or twenties in good health. Some clones in this sample may be carry-over from other donors' samples. The CDR3 runs from the conserved cysteine through the conserved F or W.

J gene: TRBJ1-1
V gene: TRBV5-5
CDR3 protein: CASSPTGNTEAFF

J gene: TRBJ2-3
V gene: TRBV19
CDR3 protein: CASSIRPQDTQYF

J gene: TRBJ1-5
V gene: TRBV27
CDR3 protein: CASSGGNQPQHF

J gene: TRBJ2-4
V gene: TRBV6-1
CDR3 protein: CASSLRDEGVQYF

J gene: TRBJ1-1
V gene: TRBV6-5
CDR3 protein: CASSWVGEDTEAFF

J gene: TRBJ1-1
V gene: TRBV5-1
CDR3 protein: CASSRGGRPSDEAFF

J gene: TRBJ1-2
V gene: TRBV18
CDR3 protein: CASSPPGGNGYTF

J gene: TRBJ1-5
V gene: TRBV5-1
CDR3 protein: CASSIGTGMEGHQPQHF

J gene: TRBJ1-1
V gene: TRBV6-1
CDR3 protein: CASTLDRVAEAFF

J gene: TRBJ1-5
V gene: TRBV27
CDR3 protein: CASSTYRGGGDQPQHF

J gene: TRBJ2-7
V gene: TRBV6-1
CDR3 protein: CASMRELSSYEQYF

J gene: TRBJ1-2
V gene: TRBV29-1
CDR3 protein: CSVDGQGGLYGYTF

J gene: TRBJ2-7
V gene: TRBV25-1
CDR3 protein: CASSAWWQAYEQYF

J gene: TRBJ2-7
V gene: TRBV28
CDR3 protein: CASGGQAVYEQYF

J gene: TRBJ2-1
V gene: TRBV4-2
CDR3 protein: CASSQIGLADSRVLRSSDNEQFF

J gene: TRBJ2-7
V gene: TRBV19
CDR3 protein: CASKAGQGRNEQYF

J gene: TRBJ2-7
V gene: TRBV20-1
CDR3 protein: CSARAMYGGYF

J gene: TRBJ2-2
V gene: TRBV2
CDR3 protein: CASRIGVPGELFF

J gene: TRBJ2-5
V gene: TRBV10-3
CDR3 protein: CAISGGAGHQETQYF

J gene: TRBJ1-2
V gene: TRBV30
CDR3 protein: CAWTPGQSYGYTF

J gene: NA
V gene: TRBV11-2
CDR3 protein: CASSLVASEQYF

J gene: TRBJ2-3
V gene: TRBV10-3
CDR3 protein: CAISDPQFSPLYADTQYF

J gene: TRBJ2-1
V gene: TRBV7-9
CDR3 protein: CASSVRGQTYNEQFF

J gene: TRBJ1-1
V gene: TRBV6-6
CDR3 protein: CASSTGGGGTEAFF

J gene: TRBJ2-2
V gene: TRBV19
CDR3 protein: CASSMIGAPGELFF

J gene: TRBJ2-5
V gene: TRBV5-1
CDR3 protein: CASSLGRTSAFQETQYF

J gene: TRBJ2-7
V gene: TRBV5-1
CDR3 protein: CASSLAPGQAPYEQYF

J gene: TRBJ2-3
V gene: TRBV4-3
CDR3 protein: CASSQSPNSGSSDTQYF